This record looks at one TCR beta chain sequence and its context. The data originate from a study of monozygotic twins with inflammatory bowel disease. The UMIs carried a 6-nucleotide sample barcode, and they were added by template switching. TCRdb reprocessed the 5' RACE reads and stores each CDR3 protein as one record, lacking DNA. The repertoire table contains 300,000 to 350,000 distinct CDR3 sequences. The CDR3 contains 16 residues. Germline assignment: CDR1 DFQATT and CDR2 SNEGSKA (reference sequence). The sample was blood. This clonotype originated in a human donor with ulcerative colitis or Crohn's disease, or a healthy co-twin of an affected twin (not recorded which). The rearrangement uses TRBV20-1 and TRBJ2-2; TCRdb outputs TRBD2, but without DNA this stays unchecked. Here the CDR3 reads CSARDFGGGDTGELFF.